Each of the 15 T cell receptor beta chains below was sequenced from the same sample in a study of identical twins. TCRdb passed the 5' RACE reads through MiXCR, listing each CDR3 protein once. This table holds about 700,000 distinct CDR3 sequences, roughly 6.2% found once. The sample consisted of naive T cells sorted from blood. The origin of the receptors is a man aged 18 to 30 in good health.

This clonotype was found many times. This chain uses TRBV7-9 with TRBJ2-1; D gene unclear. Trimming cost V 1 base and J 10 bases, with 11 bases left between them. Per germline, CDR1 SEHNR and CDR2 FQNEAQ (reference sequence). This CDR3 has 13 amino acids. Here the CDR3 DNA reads TGTGCCAGCAGCTTAGGGCAGTTTGGGGAGCAGTTCTTC. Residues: CASSLGQFGEQFF.

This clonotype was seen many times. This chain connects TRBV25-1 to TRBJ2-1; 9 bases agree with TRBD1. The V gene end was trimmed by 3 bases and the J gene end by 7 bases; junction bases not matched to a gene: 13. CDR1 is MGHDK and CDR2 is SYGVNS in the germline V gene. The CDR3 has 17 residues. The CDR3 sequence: CASSDLLGGTGRNEQFF. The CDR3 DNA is TGTGCCAGCAGTGATTTGCTGGGGGGGACAGGGAGGAATGAGCAGTTCTTC.

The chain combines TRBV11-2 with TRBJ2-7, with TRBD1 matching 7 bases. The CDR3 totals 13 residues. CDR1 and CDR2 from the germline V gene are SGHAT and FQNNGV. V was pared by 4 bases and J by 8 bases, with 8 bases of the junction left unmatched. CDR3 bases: TGTGCCAGCAGCTCCGACAGGGATGGGCAGCAGTACGTC. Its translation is CASSSDRDGQQYV.

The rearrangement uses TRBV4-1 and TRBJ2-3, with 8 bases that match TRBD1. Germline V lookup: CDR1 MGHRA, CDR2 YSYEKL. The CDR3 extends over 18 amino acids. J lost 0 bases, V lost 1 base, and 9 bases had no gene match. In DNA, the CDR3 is TGCGCCAGCAGCCAAGTTTACAGGGGGACCCCTAGCACAGATACGCAGTATTTT. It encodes CASSQVYRGTPSTDTQYF.

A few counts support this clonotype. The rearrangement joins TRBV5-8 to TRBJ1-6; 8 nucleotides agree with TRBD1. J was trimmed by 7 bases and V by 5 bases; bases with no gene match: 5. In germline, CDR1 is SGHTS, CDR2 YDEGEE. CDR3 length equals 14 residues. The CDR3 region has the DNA TGTGCCAGCAGGATAGACAGGGGAAATTCACCCCTCCACTTT. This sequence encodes CASRIDRGNSPLHF.

The CDR3 nucleotides read TGTGCCAGCAGCCTGTTCGGGGACAGGGACTATGGCTACACCTTC. Translating it yields CASSLFGDRDYGYTF. This chain connects TRBV2 to TRBJ1-2; the match to TRBD1 covers 9 bases. In germline, CDR1 is SNHLY, CDR2 FYNNEI. This CDR3 contains 15 residues. The junction had 8 bases not matched to a gene; V was cut back by 6 bases and J by 3 bases. Looking up the rest from reference TRBV2 and TRBJ1-2 gives the full variable domain: EPEVTQTPSHQVTQMGQEVILRCVPISNHLYFYWYRQILGQKVEFLVSFYNNEISEKSEIFDDQFSVERPDGSNFTLKIRSTKLEDSAMYFCASSLFGDRDYGYTFGSGTRLTVV.

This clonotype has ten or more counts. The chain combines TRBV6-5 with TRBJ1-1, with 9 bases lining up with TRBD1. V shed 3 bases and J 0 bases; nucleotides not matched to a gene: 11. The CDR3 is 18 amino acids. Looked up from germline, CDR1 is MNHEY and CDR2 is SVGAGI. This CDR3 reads CASSYADRGLTVNTEAFF. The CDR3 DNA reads TGTGCCAGCAGTTATGCGGACAGGGGACTCACAGTGAACACTGAAGCTTTCTTT.

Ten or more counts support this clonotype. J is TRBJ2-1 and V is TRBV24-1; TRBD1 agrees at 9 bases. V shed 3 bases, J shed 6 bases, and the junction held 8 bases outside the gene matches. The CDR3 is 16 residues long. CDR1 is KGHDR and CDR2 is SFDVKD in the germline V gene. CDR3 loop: CATSDPDRGIFNEQFF. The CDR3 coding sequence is TGTGCCACCAGTGATCCGGACAGGGGAATTTTCAATGAGCAGTTCTTC.

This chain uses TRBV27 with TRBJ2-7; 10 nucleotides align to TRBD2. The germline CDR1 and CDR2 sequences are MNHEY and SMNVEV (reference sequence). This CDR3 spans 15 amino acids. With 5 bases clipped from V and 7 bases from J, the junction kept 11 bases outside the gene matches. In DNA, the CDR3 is TGTGCCAGCAGTCCCTCCGGGACTAGCGCTCGGGAGCAGTACTTC. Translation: CASSPSGTSAREQYF.

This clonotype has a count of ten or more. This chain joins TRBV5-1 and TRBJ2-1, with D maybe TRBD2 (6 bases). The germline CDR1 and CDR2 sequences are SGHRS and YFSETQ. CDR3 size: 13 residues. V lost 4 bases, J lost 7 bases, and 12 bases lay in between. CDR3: CASSPRRGNEQFF. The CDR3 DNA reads TGCGCCAGCAGCCCCCGTCGGGGGAATGAGCAGTTCTTC.

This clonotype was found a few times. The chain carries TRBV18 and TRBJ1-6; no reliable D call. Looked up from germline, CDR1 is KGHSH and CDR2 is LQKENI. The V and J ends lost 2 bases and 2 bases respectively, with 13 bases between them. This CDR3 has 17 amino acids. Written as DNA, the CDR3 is TGTGCCAGCTCACCATCCTGGGGTGACGCCTATAATTCACCCCTCCACTTT. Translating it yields CASSPSWGDAYNSPLHF.

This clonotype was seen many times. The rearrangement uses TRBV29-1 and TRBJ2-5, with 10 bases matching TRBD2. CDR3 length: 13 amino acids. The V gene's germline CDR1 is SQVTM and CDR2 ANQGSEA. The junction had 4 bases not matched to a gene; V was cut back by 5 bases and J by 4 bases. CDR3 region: CSVPSGSRETQYF. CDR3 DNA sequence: TGCAGCGTTCCTAGCGGGAGCCGAGAGACCCAGTACTTC.

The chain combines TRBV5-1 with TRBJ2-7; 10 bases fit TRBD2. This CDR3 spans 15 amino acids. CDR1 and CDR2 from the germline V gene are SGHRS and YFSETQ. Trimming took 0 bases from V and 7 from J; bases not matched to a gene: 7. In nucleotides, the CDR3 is TGCGCCAGCAGCTTGGATGCTAGCGGGAGTCGTGAGCAGTACTTC. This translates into CASSLDASGSREQYF.

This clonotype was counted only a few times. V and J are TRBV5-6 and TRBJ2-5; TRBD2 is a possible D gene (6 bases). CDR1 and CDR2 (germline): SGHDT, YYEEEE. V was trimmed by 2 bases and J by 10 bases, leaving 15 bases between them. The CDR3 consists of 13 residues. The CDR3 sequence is CASSLRDPEGQYF. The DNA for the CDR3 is TGTGCCAGCAGCTTACGGGACCCGGAGGGCCAGTACTTC.

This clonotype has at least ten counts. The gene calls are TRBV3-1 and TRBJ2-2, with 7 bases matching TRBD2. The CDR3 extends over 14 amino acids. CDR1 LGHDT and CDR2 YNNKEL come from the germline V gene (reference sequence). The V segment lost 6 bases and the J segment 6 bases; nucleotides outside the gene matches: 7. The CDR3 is CASSSHGGAGELFF. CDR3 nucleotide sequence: TGTGCCAGCAGTTCGCATGGGGGGGCCGGGGAGCTGTTTTTT.